The clone carrying this T cell receptor (beta chain) showed up just a few times. Its antigen is undetermined. This sample is part of a study of T-cell memory formation after mild COVID-19. Looking at the study overall: Largely donor-specific TCR clusters were found. Study-level points and caveats: Certain responding clones were present in pre-infection memory, suggesting participation of cross-reactive memory. Researchers report contracting CD4+ clones mostly in CM and EM, with CD8+ clones in EMRA.

Each CDR3 protein is one row after TCRdb ran MiXCR on the 5' RACE reads. Here the sample spans about 360,000 distinct CDR3 sequences, roughly 14% being singletons. This TCR was recovered from a man aged 18 to 29 who had mild COVID-19 (a few samples of this study predate the infection). Cell type and time point are not known. What was sequenced was PBMCs or a T cell subset sorted from them (not recorded which).

The CDR3 region has the DNA TGTGCCAGCAGCGAGAAGGCTGGGGCATTGCCCAAGTACAATGAGCAGTTCTTC. Its translation is CASSEKAGALPKYNEQFF. The rearrangement joins TRBV9 to TRBJ2-1; a weak D match, TRBD1 (5 bases). The ends were cut back, 3 bases at V and 4 bases at J, with 23 bases in the middle. CDR1 SGDLS and CDR2 YYNGEE come from the germline V gene. The CDR3 has 18 amino acids.